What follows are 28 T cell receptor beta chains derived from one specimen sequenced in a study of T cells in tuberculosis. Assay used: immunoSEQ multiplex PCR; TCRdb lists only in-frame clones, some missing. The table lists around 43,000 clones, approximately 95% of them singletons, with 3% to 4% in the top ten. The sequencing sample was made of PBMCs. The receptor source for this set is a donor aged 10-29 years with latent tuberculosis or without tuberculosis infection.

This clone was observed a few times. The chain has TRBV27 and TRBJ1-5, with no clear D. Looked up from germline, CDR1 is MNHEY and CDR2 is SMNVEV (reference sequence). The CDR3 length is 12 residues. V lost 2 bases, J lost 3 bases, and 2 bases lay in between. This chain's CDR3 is CASSLLNQPQHF. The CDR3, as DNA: TGTGCCAGCAGTTTACTCAATCAGCCCCAGCATTTT.

As DNA, the CDR3 is TGTGCCAGCAGTTTAACGGCCGGACGGGGTTACGAGCAGTACTTC. Protein product: CASSLTAGRGYEQYF. J is TRBJ2-7 and V is TRBV27; maybe TRBD2 (5 bases). V lost 2 bases and J 4 bases, leaving 15 bases between the germline ends. The CDR3 covers 15 residues. Germline CDR1 and CDR2: MNHEY and SMNVEV (reference sequence).

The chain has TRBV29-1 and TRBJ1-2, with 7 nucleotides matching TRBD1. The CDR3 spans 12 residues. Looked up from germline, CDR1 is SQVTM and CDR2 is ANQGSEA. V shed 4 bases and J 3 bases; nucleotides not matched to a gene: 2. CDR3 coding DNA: TGCAGCGTTGGACAGGGAGACTATGGCTACACCTTC. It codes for CSVGQGDYGYTF.

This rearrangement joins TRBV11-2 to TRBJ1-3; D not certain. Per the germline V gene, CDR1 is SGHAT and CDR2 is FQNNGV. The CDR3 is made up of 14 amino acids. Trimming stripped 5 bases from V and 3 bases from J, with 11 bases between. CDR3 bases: TGTGCCAGCAGCGAACCAGGTAGTGGAAACACCATATATTTT. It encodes CASSEPGSGNTIYF.

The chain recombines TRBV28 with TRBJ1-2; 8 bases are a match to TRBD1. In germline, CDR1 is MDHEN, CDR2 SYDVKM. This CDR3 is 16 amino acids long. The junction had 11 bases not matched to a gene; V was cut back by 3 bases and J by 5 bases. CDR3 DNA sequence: TGTGCCAGCAGTTTGATTCCCGGGACAGGATTTTATGGCTACACCTTC. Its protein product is CASSLIPGTGFYGYTF.

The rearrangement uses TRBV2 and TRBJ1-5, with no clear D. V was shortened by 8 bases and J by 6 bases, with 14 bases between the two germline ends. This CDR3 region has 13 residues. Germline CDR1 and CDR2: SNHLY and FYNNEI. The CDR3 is CASSPTMGQPQHF. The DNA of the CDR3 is TGTGCCAGCTCGCCGACAATGGGTCAGCCCCAGCATTTT.

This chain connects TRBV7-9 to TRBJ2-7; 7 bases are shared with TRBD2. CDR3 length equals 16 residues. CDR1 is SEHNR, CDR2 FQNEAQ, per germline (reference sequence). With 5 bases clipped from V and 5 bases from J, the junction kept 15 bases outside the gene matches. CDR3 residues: CASSLPSGLDPHEQYF. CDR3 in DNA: TGTGCCAGCAGCCTCCCGTCAGGACTAGACCCTCACGAGCAGTACTTC.

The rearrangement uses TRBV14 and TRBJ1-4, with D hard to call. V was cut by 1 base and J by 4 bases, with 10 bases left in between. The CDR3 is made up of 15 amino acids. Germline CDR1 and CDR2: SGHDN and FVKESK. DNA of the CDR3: TGTGCCAGCAGCCAAGCTATGAGATTTAATGAAAAACTGTTTTTT. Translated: CASSQAMRFNEKLFF. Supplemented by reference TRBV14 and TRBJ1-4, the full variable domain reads EAGVTQFPSHSVIEKGQTVTLRCDPISGHDNLYWYRRVMGKEIKFLLHFVKESKQDESGMPNNRFLAERTGGTYSTLKVQPAELEDSGVYFCASSQAMRFNEKLFFGSGTQLSVL.

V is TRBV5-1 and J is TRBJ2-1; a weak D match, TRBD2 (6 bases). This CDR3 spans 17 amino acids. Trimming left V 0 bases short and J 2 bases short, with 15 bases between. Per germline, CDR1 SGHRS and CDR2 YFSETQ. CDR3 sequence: CASSLGSGDSTYNEQFF. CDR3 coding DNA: TGCGCCAGCAGCTTGGGTTCGGGAGATTCGACCTACAATGAGCAGTTCTTC.

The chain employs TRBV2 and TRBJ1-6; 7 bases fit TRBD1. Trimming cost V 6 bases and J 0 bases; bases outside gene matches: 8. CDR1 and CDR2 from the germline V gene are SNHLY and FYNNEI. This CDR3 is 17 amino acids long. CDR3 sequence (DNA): TGTGCCAGCAGAAGGGGACAGCTGAGCTCCTATAATTCACCCCTCCACTTT. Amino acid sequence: CASRRGQLSSYNSPLHF.

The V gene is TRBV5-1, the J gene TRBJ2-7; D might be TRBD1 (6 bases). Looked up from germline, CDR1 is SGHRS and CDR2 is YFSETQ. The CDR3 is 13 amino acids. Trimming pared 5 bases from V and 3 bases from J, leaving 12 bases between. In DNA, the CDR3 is TGCGCCAGCAGTTACGGACAGAGCTACGAGCAGTACTTC. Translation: CASSYGQSYEQYF.

CDR3 protein: CASRPSGESNTEAFF. The CDR3, as DNA: TGTGCCAGCAGACCTTCAGGGGAATCGAACACTGAAGCTTTCTTT. V and J are TRBV2 and TRBJ1-1; a possible D gene is TRBD1 (6 bases). V lost 6 bases and J lost 1, with 15 bases in between. This CDR3 has 15 residues. Germline V gene lookup returns CDR1 SNHLY and CDR2 FYNNEI.

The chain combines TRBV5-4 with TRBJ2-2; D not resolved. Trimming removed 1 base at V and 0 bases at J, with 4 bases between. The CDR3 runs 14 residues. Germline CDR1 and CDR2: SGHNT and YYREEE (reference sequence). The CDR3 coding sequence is TGTGCCAGCAGCTTGACTTCGAACACCGGGGAGCTGTTTTTT. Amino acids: CASSLTSNTGELFF. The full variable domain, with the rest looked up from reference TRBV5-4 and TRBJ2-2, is ETGVTQSPTHLIKTRGQQVTLRCSSQSGHNTVSWYQQALGQGPQFIFQYYREEENGRGNFPPRFSGLQFPNYSSELNVNALELDDSALYLCASSLTSNTGELFFGEGSRLTVL.

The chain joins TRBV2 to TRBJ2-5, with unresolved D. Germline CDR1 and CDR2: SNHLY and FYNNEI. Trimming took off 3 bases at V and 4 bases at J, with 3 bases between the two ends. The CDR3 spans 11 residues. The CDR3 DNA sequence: TGTGCCAGCAGTGACCTAGAGACCCAGTACTTC. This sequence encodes CASSDLETQYF.

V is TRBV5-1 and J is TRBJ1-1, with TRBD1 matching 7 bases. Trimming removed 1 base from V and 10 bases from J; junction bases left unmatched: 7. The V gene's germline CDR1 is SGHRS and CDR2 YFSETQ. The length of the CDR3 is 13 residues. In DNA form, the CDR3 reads TGCGCCAGCAGCTTGAAGGGGGCGATATCAGCTTTCTTT. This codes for CASSLKGAISAFF.

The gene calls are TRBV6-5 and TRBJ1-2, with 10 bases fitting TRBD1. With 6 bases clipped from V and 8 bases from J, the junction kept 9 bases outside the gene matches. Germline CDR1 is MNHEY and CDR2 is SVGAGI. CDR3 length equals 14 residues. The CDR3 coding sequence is TGTGCCAGCAGACCTCGACAGGGGGCGCGAGGCTACACCTTC. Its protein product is CASRPRQGARGYTF.

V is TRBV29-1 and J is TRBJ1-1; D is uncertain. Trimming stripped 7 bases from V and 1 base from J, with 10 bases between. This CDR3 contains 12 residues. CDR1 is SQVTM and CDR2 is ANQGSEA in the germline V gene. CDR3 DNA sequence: TGCAGCGGCGGGTCTTGGAACACTGAAGCTTTCTTT. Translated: CSGGSWNTEAFF.

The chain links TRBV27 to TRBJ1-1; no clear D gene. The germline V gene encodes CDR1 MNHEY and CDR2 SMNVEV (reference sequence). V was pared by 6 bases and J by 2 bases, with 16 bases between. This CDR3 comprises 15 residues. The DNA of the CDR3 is TGTGCCAGCAGATACACGGGTCTTACTAACACTGAAGCTTTCTTT. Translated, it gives CASRYTGLTNTEAFF.

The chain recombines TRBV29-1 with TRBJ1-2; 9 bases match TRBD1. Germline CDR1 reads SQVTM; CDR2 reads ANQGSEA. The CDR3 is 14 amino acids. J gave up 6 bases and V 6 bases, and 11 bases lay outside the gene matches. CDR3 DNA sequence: TGCAGCGTGCTTATCGCCGGGACAGGGAATGGCTACACCTTC. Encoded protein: CSVLIAGTGNGYTF.

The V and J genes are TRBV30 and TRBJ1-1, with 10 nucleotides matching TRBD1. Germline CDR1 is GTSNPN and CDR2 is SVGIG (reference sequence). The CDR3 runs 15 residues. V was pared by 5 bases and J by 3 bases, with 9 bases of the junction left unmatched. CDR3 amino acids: CAWVGQGGIDTEAFF. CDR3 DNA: TGTGCCTGGGTTGGACAGGGGGGTATCGACACTGAAGCTTTCTTT.

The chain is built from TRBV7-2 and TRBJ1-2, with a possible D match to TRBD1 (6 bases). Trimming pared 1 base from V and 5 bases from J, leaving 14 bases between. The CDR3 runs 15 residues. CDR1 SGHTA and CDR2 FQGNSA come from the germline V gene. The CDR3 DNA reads TGTGCCAGCAGCTTAGACATTGGGACAACTTATGGCTACACCTTC. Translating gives CASSLDIGTTYGYTF.

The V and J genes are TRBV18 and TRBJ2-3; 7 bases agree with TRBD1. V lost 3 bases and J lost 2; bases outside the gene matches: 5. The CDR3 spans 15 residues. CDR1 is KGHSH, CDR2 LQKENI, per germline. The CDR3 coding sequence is TGTGCCAGCTCACCCCAAGGGACAGCCACAGATACGCAGTATTTT. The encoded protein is CASSPQGTATDTQYF.

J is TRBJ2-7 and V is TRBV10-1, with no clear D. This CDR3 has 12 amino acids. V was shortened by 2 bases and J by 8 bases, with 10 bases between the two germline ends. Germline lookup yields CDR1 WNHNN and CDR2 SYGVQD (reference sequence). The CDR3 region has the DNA TGCGCCAGCAGTGAGGGGTGGCGGCAGCAGTACTTC. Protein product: CASSEGWRQQYF.

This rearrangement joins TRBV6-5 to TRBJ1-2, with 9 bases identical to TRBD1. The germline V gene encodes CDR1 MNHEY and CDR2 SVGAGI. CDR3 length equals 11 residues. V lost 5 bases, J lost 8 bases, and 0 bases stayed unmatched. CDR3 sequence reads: CASSDRGGYTF. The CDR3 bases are TGTGCCAGCAGTGACAGGGGGGGCTACACCTTC.

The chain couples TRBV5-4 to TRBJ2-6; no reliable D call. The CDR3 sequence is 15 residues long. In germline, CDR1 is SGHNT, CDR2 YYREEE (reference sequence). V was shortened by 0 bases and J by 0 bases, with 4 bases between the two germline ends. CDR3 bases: TGTGCCAGCAGCTTGGCAGGCTCTGGGGCCAACGTCCTGACTTTC. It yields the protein CASSLAGSGANVLTF.

CDR3 residues: CASSGRVNQPQHF. The CDR3 region has the DNA TGTGCCAGCAGTGGCAGGGTTAATCAGCCCCAGCATTTT. The chain couples TRBV27 to TRBJ1-5, with D possibly TRBD1 on 5 matching bases. The length of the CDR3 is 13 residues. Trimming pared 5 bases from V and 4 bases from J, leaving 9 bases between. The V gene's germline CDR1 is MNHEY and CDR2 SMNVEV (reference sequence).

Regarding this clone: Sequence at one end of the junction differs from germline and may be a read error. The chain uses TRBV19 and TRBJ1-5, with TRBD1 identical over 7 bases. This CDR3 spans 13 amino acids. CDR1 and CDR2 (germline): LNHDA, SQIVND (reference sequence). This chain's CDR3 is CASSIGPTTGMYF. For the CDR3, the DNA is TGTGCCAGTAGTATAGGCCCCACGACAGGGATGTATTTT.

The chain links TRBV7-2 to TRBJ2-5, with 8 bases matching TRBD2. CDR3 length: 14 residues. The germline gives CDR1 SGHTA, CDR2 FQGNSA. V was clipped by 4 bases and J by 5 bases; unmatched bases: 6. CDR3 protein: CASSSTSGTETQYF. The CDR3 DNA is TGTGCCAGCAGCTCCACTAGCGGCACGGAGACCCAGTACTTC.